This entry features one T cell receptor beta chain sequence. Sequenced by immunoSEQ multiplex PCR; TCRdb stores in-frame clones only, minus some. The sample lists roughly 80,000 clones; over 80% were seen once. This entry belongs to a study of T cell clones after liver transplantation. The junction had 6 bases not matched to a gene; V was cut back by 4 bases and J by 6 bases. This CDR3 is 15 amino acids long. The V gene's germline CDR1 is SGDLS and CDR2 YYNGEE. The clonotype was recovered from a human patient who received a liver transplant. Some T cells could come from the graft donor. Sequenced material: CD4+ T cells from blood, taken around 45 months after liver transplant. This chain connects TRBV9 to TRBJ2-1; TRBD2 aligns across 11 bases. CDR3 bases: TGTGCCAGCAGCCCAGGCCTAGCGGGGGGCAATGAGCAGTTCTTC. Translating it yields CASSPGLAGGNEQFF.